These T cell receptor beta chains were read from a single sample in a study of T cell repertoires in cytomegalovirus infection. MiXCR, run by TCRdb on the reads, gives a single entry per CDR3 protein. The sample includes roughly 250,000 distinct CDR3 sequences, around 12% of them seen just once. The material sequenced was PBMCs. Every receptor here comes from a human donor in good health (CMV status not recorded). Some clones in this sample may be carry-over from other donors' samples. Both conserved end residues are part of each CDR3. Each record gives: clone size, D gene, J gene, V gene, CDR3 protein, CDR3 DNA. A D gene is named only where the DNA matches it firmly. Expanded clones are given a class, and other clones once, few, many or no size at all.

>many|.|TRBJ2-2|TRBV7-9
CASSLPVGELFF
TGTGCCAGCAGCTTACCCGTGGGGGAGCTGTTTTTT
>.|.|TRBJ1-2|TRBV20-1
CSANTSPNYGYTF
TGCAGTGCAAACACTAGTCCCAACTATGGCTACACCTTC
>.|.|TRBJ1-1|TRBV11-3
CASSLVGGEGTEAFF
TGTGCCAGCAGCTTAGTGGGCGGGGAGGGCACTGAAGCTTTCTTT
>many|TRBD2|TRBJ2-3|TRBV7-9
CASRSGGSDTQYF
TGTGCCAGCCGCTCGGGGGGGTCAGATACGCAGTATTTT
>.|.|TRBJ2-2|TRBV20-1
CSARDQGGGATGELFF
TGCAGTGCTAGAGATCAGGGAGGGGGCGCCACCGGGGAGCTGTTTTTT
>.|.|TRBJ2-1|TRBV28
CASRPSYNEQFF
TGTGCCAGCAGGCCCAGCTACAATGAGCAGTTCTTC
>many|.|TRBJ2-1|TRBV11-1
CASRIARGIDEQFF
TGTGCCAGCAGAATCGCGAGGGGGATCGATGAGCAGTTCTTC
>many|TRBD1|TRBJ2-3|TRBV7-9
CASSTGTGITDTQYF
TGTGCCAGCAGTACCGGGACAGGGATTACAGATACGCAGTATTTT
>many|.|TRBJ2-6|TRBV7-2
CASTEKGGVPSGANVLTF
TGTGCCAGCACCGAAAAGGGGGGGGTCCCCTCTGGGGCCAACGTCCTGACTTTC
>many|.|TRBJ1-2|TRBV19
CASSPEDGYLNYGYTF
TGTGCCAGTAGTCCAGAGGACGGATATTTGAACTATGGCTACACCTTC
>.|.|TRBJ2-3|TRBV5-1
CASHRQRTADTQYF
TGCGCCAGTCATCGTCAGCGGACGGCAGATACGCAGTATTTT
>few|.|TRBJ2-1|TRBV6-1
CASSRGTLSYNEQFF
TGTGCCAGCAGCCGCGGGACCCTCTCCTACAATGAGCAGTTCTTC
>.|.|TRBJ2-2|TRBV7-3
CASSPAGPSGELFF
TGTGCCAGCAGCCCCGCGGGCCCCAGCGGGGAGCTGTTTTTT
>.|TRBD1|TRBJ1-2|TRBV20-1
CSARGLQGAAYGYTF
TGCAGTGCTAGGGGATTGCAGGGGGCCGCCTATGGCTACACCTTC
>many|TRBD2|TRBJ2-3|TRBV7-2
CASSPPGGAGSTDTQYF
TGTGCCAGCAGCCCACCGGGGGGAGCGGGGAGCACAGATACGCAGTATTTT
>many|.|TRBJ2-2|TRBV28
CASSPDSNTGELFF
TGTGCCAGCAGCCCTGACAGTAACACCGGGGAGCTGTTTTTT
>few|.|TRBJ2-6|TRBV29-1
CSVESASSGANVLTF
TGCAGCGTTGAGAGCGCTAGCTCTGGGGCCAACGTCCTGACTTTC
>many|TRBD1|TRBJ2-1|TRBV6-1
CASSRQGIKTEQFF
TGTGCCAGCAGTCGACAGGGAATAAAGACTGAGCAGTTCTTC
>.|.|TRBJ1-5|TRBV6-1
CASTGGDDGYRPQHF
TGTGCCAGCACGGGCGGGGACGACGGGTATCGGCCCCAGCATTTT
>once|.|TRBJ2-7|TRBV29-1
CSVEGQQGGEQYF
TGCAGCGTTGAAGGTCAACAGGGAGGCGAGCAGTACTTC
>many|TRBD1|TRBJ2-7|TRBV28
CASSLDRVMTEQYF
TGTGCCAGCAGTTTAGACAGGGTAATGACCGAGCAGTACTTC
>many|.|TRBJ2-1|TRBV19
CASSPTGLNNEQFF
TGTGCCAGTAGCCCCACAGGGCTTAACAATGAGCAGTTCTTC
>many|TRBD1|TRBJ2-2|TRBV4-3
CASSQGQGAPRTGELFF
TGCGCCAGCAGCCAAGGGCAGGGGGCCCCTAGGACCGGGGAGCTGTTTTTT
>.|.|TRBJ2-5|TRBV25-1
CASSEYTETQYF
TGTGCCAGCAGTGAATATACGGAGACCCAGTACTTC
>few|.|TRBJ2-7|TRBV7-6
CASSLGGLDGAYEQYF
TGTGCCAGCAGCTTAGGAGGTCTGGATGGCGCCTACGAGCAGTACTTC
>many|.|TRBJ2-1|TRBV6-4
CASSESLGGGHNEQFF
TGTGCCAGCAGTGAATCCTTGGGGGGGGGCCACAATGAGCAGTTCTTC
>many|TRBD1|TRBJ1-5|TRBV6-2/TRBV6-3
CASRGGDQPQHF
TGTGCCTCCAGGGGGGGGGACCAGCCCCAGCATTTT
>many|TRBD2|TRBJ2-7|TRBV7-2
CASSHRASTSGSSYEQYF
TGTGCCAGCAGCCACCGGGCCTCGACTAGCGGATCCTCCTACGAGCAGTACTTC
>many|.|TRBJ1-2|TRBV7-2
CASSIFFEDINYGYTF
TGTGCCAGCAGCATATTTTTTGAGGACATTAACTATGGCTACACCTTC
>many|.|TRBJ1-5|TRBV28
CASSTAQASRQPQHF
TGTGCCAGCAGCACTGCGCAGGCCAGCAGACAGCCCCAGCATTTT
>few|.|TRBJ1-1|TRBV12-3/TRBV12-4
CASSLISAAQAFF
TGTGCCAGCAGTTTGATTTCGGCCGCTCAAGCTTTCTTT
>few|.|TRBJ1-4|TRBV20-1
CSARSGQFNEKLFF
TGCAGTGCTAGGTCCGGACAGTTTAATGAAAAACTGTTTTTT
>many|TRBD1|TRBJ1-5|TRBV6-6
CASSYSNRGGNQPQHF
TGTGCCAGCAGTTACTCGAACAGGGGTGGCAATCAGCCCCAGCATTTT
>many|.|TRBJ2-7|TRBV7-9
CASSLEPPYEQYF
TGTGCCAGCAGCTTAGAACCCCCCTACGAGCAGTACTTC
>.|.|TRBJ2-7|TRBV7-9
CASSSSGHSHSYEQYF
TGTGCCAGCAGCTCTTCGGGACACTCTCACTCCTACGAGCAGTACTTC
>.|TRBD2|TRBJ2-5|TRBV19
CASTNTAGSEETQYF
TGTGCCAGTACCAACACAGCGGGGTCAGAAGAGACCCAGTACTTC
>few|TRBD1|TRBJ1-2|TRBV7-9
CASSTTGLNYGYTF
TGTGCCAGCAGCACGACAGGGCTTAACTATGGCTACACCTTC
>.|.|TRBJ2-3|TRBV3-1
CASSQGFTDTQYF
TGTGCCAGCAGCCAGGGCTTCACAGATACGCAGTATTTT
>few|TRBD1|TRBJ2-4|TRBV7-2
CASSWSGQGGDIQYF
TGTGCCAGCAGCTGGTCCGGACAGGGGGGAGACATTCAGTACTTC
>.|.|TRBJ2-7|TRBV19
CASSRSRGYEQYF
TGTGCCAGTAGTAGATCCAGGGGTTACGAGCAGTACTTC
>few|TRBD1|TRBJ2-1|TRBV19
CASSIGTGGEEQFF
TGTGCCAGTAGTATTGGTACAGGGGGAGAAGAGCAGTTCTTC
>many|.|TRBJ2-3|TRBV7-3
CASSYGRLDTDTQYF
TGTGCCAGCAGCTATGGACGGCTTGACACAGATACGCAGTATTTT
>few|.|TRBJ1-6|TRBV20-1
CSARTDYNSPLHF
TGCAGTGCACGGACGGACTATAATTCACCCCTCCACTTT
>many|TRBD1|TRBJ2-5|TRBV7-2
CASSSDRGQETQYF
TGTGCCAGCAGCTCTGACAGGGGACAAGAGACCCAGTACTTC
>.|.|TRBJ1-5|TRBV4-2
CASSQDIGTINQPQHF
TGTGCCAGCAGCCAAGATATTGGGACAATAAATCAGCCCCAGCATTTT
>.|TRBD1|TRBJ1-2|TRBV12-3/TRBV12-4
CASTPTRGVVVNYGYTF
TGTGCCAGCACCCCTACCAGGGGGGTGGTAGTTAACTATGGCTACACCTTC
>.|.|TRBJ1-5|TRBV6-4
CASSEAAGGNQPQHF
TGTGCCAGCAGTGAAGCTGCAGGGGGCAATCAGCCCCAGCATTTT
>.|TRBD1|TRBJ2-5|TRBV2
CASSEASGQGVRETQYF
TGTGCCAGCAGTGAAGCCTCGGGACAGGGGGTACGAGAGACCCAGTACTTC
>many|TRBD2|TRBJ2-1|TRBV7-2
CASSLLAGPGEQFF
TGTGCCAGCAGCTTGCTAGCGGGGCCTGGGGAGCAGTTCTTC
>few|TRBD1|TRBJ1-4|TRBV28
CASSDRVRNEKLFF
TGTGCCAGCAGTGACAGGGTCAGGAATGAAAAACTGTTTTTT
>many|TRBD1|TRBJ1-1|TRBV7-2
CASSQGTGRTEAFF
TGTGCCAGCAGCCAAGGGACAGGGAGGACTGAAGCTTTCTTT
>.|.|TRBJ2-2|TRBV10-3
CAISEPTLGSHTGELFF
TGTGCCATCAGTGAGCCCACCCTCGGGAGTCATACCGGGGAGCTGTTTTTT
>few|.|TRBJ2-7|TRBV28
CASSLYGVSSYEQYF
TGTGCCAGCAGTTTATATGGGGTTAGCTCCTACGAGCAGTACTTC
>many|.|TRBJ2-3|TRBV6-1
CASSENRQGRITDTQYF
TGTGCCAGCAGTGAAAACCGCCAGGGTAGGATCACAGATACGCAGTATTTT
>few|.|TRBJ2-7|TRBV20-1
CSARDRGQGGTEQYF
TGCAGTGCTAGAGATCGGGGGCAGGGCGGTACGGAGCAGTACTTC
>.|.|TRBJ2-2|TRBV7-9
CASSSLVNTGELFF
TGTGCCAGCAGCTCCTTAGTGAACACCGGGGAGCTGTTTTTT
>many|TRBD1|TRBJ1-1|TRBV7-2
CASSGQGRTEAFF
TGTGCCAGCAGCGGACAGGGGAGAACTGAAGCTTTCTTT